A selection of T cell receptor beta chains follows, all from one sample in a study of T cells expressing NK-cell markers. TCRdb reanalyzed the 5' RACE reads, giving one entry per CDR3 protein sequence and no DNA. The sample has 300,000 to 500,000 distinct CDR3 sequences. The sample taken for sequencing was blood T cells: a sorted CD56 or NKG2C T cell subset, CD4+ or CD8+ T cells, or bulk PBMC T cells (not recorded which). Receptor source: a woman between 45 and 60 years old in good health. Both conserved end residues are part of each CDR3. The order of the fields is V gene, J gene, CDR3 length, CDR3 protein.

V gene: TRBV4-1; J gene: TRBJ2-1; CDR3 length: 16; CDR3 protein: CASSQTLAGIYNEQFF
V gene: TRBV3-1; J gene: TRBJ2-7; CDR3 length: 15; CDR3 protein: CASSPMGGLSYEQYF
V gene: TRBV2; J gene: TRBJ2-7; CDR3 length: 13; CDR3 protein: CASGRQGPYEQYF
V gene: TRBV7-6; J gene: TRBJ2-3; CDR3 length: 19; CDR3 protein: CASSRGLAGGGRSTDTQYF
V gene: TRBV6-5; J gene: TRBJ2-5; CDR3 length: 13; CDR3 protein: CASSYMEGETQYF
V gene: TRBV27; J gene: TRBJ2-7; CDR3 length: 13; CDR3 protein: CATSPSGAYEQYF
V gene: TRBV12-3/TRBV12-4; J gene: TRBJ2-2; CDR3 length: 18; CDR3 protein: CASSLGLAGGPSTGELFF
V gene: TRBV5-6; J gene: TRBJ2-5; CDR3 length: 17; CDR3 protein: CASSWRYPLRRKETQYF
V gene: TRBV6-1; J gene: TRBJ2-1; CDR3 length: 14; CDR3 protein: CASSEGGKYNEQFF
V gene: TRBV6-5; J gene: TRBJ2-7; CDR3 length: 14; CDR3 protein: CASSYSSGAYEQYF
V gene: TRBV20-1; J gene: TRBJ2-3; CDR3 length: 13; CDR3 protein: CSASQVVTDTQYF
V gene: TRBV15; J gene: TRBJ1-1; CDR3 length: 14; CDR3 protein: CATRIDRAFSKAFF
V gene: TRBV3-1; J gene: TRBJ2-1; CDR3 length: 14; CDR3 protein: CASSQAGGFNEQFF
V gene: TRBV12-3/TRBV12-4; J gene: TRBJ2-5; CDR3 length: 13; CDR3 protein: CASSFRLMETQYF
V gene: TRBV5-1; J gene: TRBJ2-2; CDR3 length: 17; CDR3 protein: CASSLALAGRNTGELFF
V gene: TRBV7-9; J gene: TRBJ1-1; CDR3 length: 14; CDR3 protein: CASRPSGSGTEAFF
V gene: TRBV12-3/TRBV12-4; J gene: TRBJ1-1; CDR3 length: 13; CDR3 protein: CASSLGPQSVAFF
V gene: TRBV6-1; J gene: TRBJ2-5; CDR3 length: 17; CDR3 protein: CASSEATSGTLPETQYF
V gene: TRBV27; J gene: TRBJ2-1; CDR3 length: 16; CDR3 protein: CASARASRGRLDEQFF
V gene: TRBV12-3/TRBV12-4; J gene: TRBJ2-3; CDR3 length: 15; CDR3 protein: CASSRTSGYADTQYF